Given below is one T cell receptor beta chain in context. What it binds is not known. The CDR3 contains 16 residues. Per the germline V gene, CDR1 is SGDLS and CDR2 is YYNGEE. The junction had 3 bases not matched to a gene; V was cut back by 0 bases and J by 0 bases. Sequencing used immunoSEQ version 4 in survey mode. Sequenced by immunoSEQ multiplex PCR; TCRdb stores in-frame clones only, minus some. This table holds 48,000 or so clones, around 80% found once. The data stem from a study of persistence of HIV-infected CD4 T cells. Findings of the study overall: TCR oligoclonality correlated with proviral oligoclonality in the same sorted populations.

Cells were stimulated with CMV-infected fibroblast lysates at 10 ug/mL. CD40L/CD69 double-negative CD45RO-high memory CD4+ T cells were collected. Donors had CD4+ T cell counts above 400 cells/uL and were CMV-seropositive. The sample was CD4+ T cells sorted from PBMCs after roughly 19-hour stimulation, taken from a patient who received antiretroviral therapy. J is TRBJ2-1 and V is TRBV9; TRBD2 matches at 7 bases. The clonotype comes from an adult man with HIV who was CMV-seropositive. CDR3 loop: CASSVGIAGSYNEQFF. The CDR3 coding sequence is TGTGCCAGCAGCGTAGGCATAGCGGGCTCCTACAATGAGCAGTTCTTC. The complete variable domain, with remaining parts taken from reference TRBV9 and TRBJ2-1, reads DSGVTQTPKHLITATGQRVTLRCSPRSGDLSVYWYQQSLDQGLQFLIQYYNGEERAKGNILERFSAQQFPDLHSELNLSSLELGDSALYFCASSVGIAGSYNEQFFGPGTRLTVL.